This T cell receptor beta chain is from a study of beta chain features in type 1 diabetes. This clone was picked up a small number of times. Every bit of the isolated RNA underwent reverse transcription, so sequencing read expressed TCRB transcripts. The table came from immunoSEQ multiplex PCR; TCRdb's copy has only in-frame clones and leaves some out. The top ten clones hold 0.044% of a sample with 330,000 or so clones, about 19% of them seen once. This CDR3 is 15 amino acids long. With 5 bases clipped from V and 0 bases from J, the junction kept 2 bases outside the gene matches. Germline V gives CDR1 ENHRY, CDR2 SYGVKD. Naive, central memory, regulatory and stem cell-like memory cells within the CD4+ compartment were sorted using CD45RO/CCR7/CD25/CD127/CD95/CD27.

What was sequenced was naive CD4+ T cells from blood. The clonotype originates from a woman younger than 30 in good health. The V call is TRBV10-3, the J call TRBJ1-4; 8 bases align to TRBD1. The CDR3 DNA reads as TGTGCCATCAGTCGACAGGGGCCAACTAATGAAAAACTGTTTTTT. This encodes CAISRQGPTNEKLFF.